This TCR beta chain was profiled in a study of PD-1 blockade in classical Hodgkin lymphoma. This CDR3 has 16 residues. The V gene's germline CDR1 is LGHNA and CDR2 YSLEER. The V gene lost 0 bases and the J gene lost 2 bases, with 14 bases spanning the gap. Every single patient, without exception, relapsed after autologous stem cell transplantation, and brentuximab vedotin exposure varied. Libraries were prepared by immunoSEQ multiplex PCR; TCRdb keeps only in-frame clonotypes and omits some of them. Here the sample spans 90,000 to 130,000 clones, 80% to 90% being singletons. The chain employs TRBV4-3 and TRBJ2-7; D may be TRBD1 (5 bases). The sample here was peripheral blood mononuclear cells (PBMCs), taken before the second cycle of nivolumab. This clonotype was sampled from a human donor with classical Hodgkin lymphoma. CDR3 nucleotides: TGCGCCAGCAGCCAAGATTGGGTGCCAGGGACCTACGAGCAGTACTTC. Protein: CASSQDWVPGTYEQYF.